The source of this T cell receptor beta chain is a study of shared clonotypes between healthy human individuals. Background on the study: Per donor, three plates held CD4 naive cells, three held CD4 memory, two held CD8 naive and one held CD8 memory.

Using immunoSEQ multiplex PCR, the repertoire was profiled, and TCRdb retains in-frame clones only, with some absent. The table shows about 1.1 million clones, with around 77% occurring only once. This CDR3 region has 15 residues. The V segment lost 1 base and the J segment 5 bases; nucleotides outside the gene matches: 4. Germline V gives CDR1 SGHTA, CDR2 FQGNSA. Subsets obtained from CD4+ cells comprised CD45RA+ naive and CD45RA-negative memory cells. Material: memory CD4+ T cells from PBMCs. Subset of the sample: CD45RA-negative fraction. This sequence was found in a man younger than 30 in good health. Some clones in this sample may be carry-over from other donors' samples. The chain carries TRBV7-2 and TRBJ2-1; 8 positions match TRBD2. The CDR3 DNA is TGTGCCAGCAGCTTAGGACTAGCGTCCCACAATGAGCAGTTCTTC. It encodes CASSLGLASHNEQFF.